This is a list of T cell receptor beta chains from one sample in a study of CD8 T cells in ankylosing spondylitis. TCRdb processed the 5' RACE reads anew with MiXCR; each CDR3 protein has one entry. The sample lists fewer than 450,000 distinct CDR3 sequences; approximately 17% were seen once. The sequenced sample consisted of blood, either unsorted or a sorted T cell fraction (not recorded which). The receptors were sampled from a male donor with ankylosing spondylitis. Both conserved end residues are part of each CDR3. A D gene is named only where the DNA matches it firmly. Some rows mark clone size as missing; the rest say once, few, many or name a class of expanded clone.

v_call	clone_size	d_call	j_call	cdr3_nt	cdr3_aa
TRBV20-1	.	TRBD2	TRBJ2-5	TGCAGTGCTAGAGCTATAGCGGGGGCGACCCAAGAGACCCAGTACTTC	CSARAIAGATQETQYF
TRBV9	.	.	TRBJ1-1	TGTGCCAGCAGCGCCAGGACCGGGATTGACACTGAAGCTTTCTTT	CASSARTGIDTEAFF
TRBV5-1	.	.	TRBJ2-2	TGCGCCAGCAGCTTAGTCAACCGGGGGTCCGGGGAGCTGTTTTTT	CASSLVNRGSGELFF
TRBV2	.	TRBD1	TRBJ2-7	TGTGCCAGCAGTGGGACAGGCAACTACGAGCAGTACTTC	CASSGTGNYEQYF
TRBV4-2	.	TRBD2	TRBJ2-3	TGTGCCAGCAGCCAAGAGGGCGGGAGAAGCGGGGGGCCCACAGATACGCAGTATTTT	CASSQEGGRSGGPTDTQYF
TRBV7-2	many	.	TRBJ1-2	TGTGCCAGCAGCCCCTTACCCAAGGGGACCTATGGCTACACCTTC	CASSPLPKGTYGYTF
TRBV4-1	.	.	TRBJ2-7	TGCGCCAGCAGCCCTTTTTCGGCGGGTTCGATTACCACACCCAACGAGCAGTACTTC	CASSPFSAGSITTPNEQYF
TRBV5-5	.	TRBD1	TRBJ2-4	TGTGCCAGCAGCTTGGAGGGACAGACAAACATTCAGTACTTC	CASSLEGQTNIQYF
TRBV14	.	TRBD1	TRBJ1-6	TGTGCCAGCAGCCGGGACAGCTATAATTCACCCCTCCACTTT	CASSRDSYNSPLHF
TRBV7-3	.	.	TRBJ1-1	TGTGCCAGCAGCTTAATGGGGGTTGGGAACACTGAAGCTTTCTTT	CASSLMGVGNTEAFF
TRBV9	.	.	TRBJ1-3	TGTGCCAGCAGCGAACAGGGAGGAGAAAACACCATATATTTT	CASSEQGGENTIYF
TRBV4-2	.	.	TRBJ2-1	TGTGCCAGCAGCCAAGCGGGGCCCGGGGGAAATGAGCAGTTCTTC	CASSQAGPGGNEQFF
TRBV2	.	.	TRBJ2-7	TGTGCCAGCAGTCGCTCGGGACCTACGTTCGAGCAGTACTTC	CASSRSGPTFEQYF
TRBV7-2	few	.	TRBJ1-1	TGTGCCAGCAGCTTAGCGTTGGGGGGGACGGGGAGGCTGAACACTGAAGCTTTCTTT	CASSLALGGTGRLNTEAFF
TRBV2	.	TRBD2	TRBJ2-3	TGTGCCAGCAGGGGGACTAGCGGGGGCAGCACAGATACGCAGTATTTT	CASRGTSGGSTDTQYF
TRBV7-7	.	.	TRBJ2-5	TGTGCTAGCAGCGAGGTGGGTGTAGGCCACCAAGAGACCCAGTACTTC	CASSEVGVGHQETQYF
TRBV5-1	few	.	TRBJ2-1	TGCGCCAGCAGCTTCCGGACCGACGGAGAGCAGTTCTTC	CASSFRTDGEQFF
TRBV4-2	few	.	TRBJ2-6	TGTGCCAGCAGCCAGACGGATTCCGGGGCCAACGTCCTGACTTTC	CASSQTDSGANVLTF
TRBV7-9	.	.	TRBJ2-7	TGTGCCAGCAGCAGAGCGGGTGGGGGCGGGAGTCGCTACGAGCAGTACTTC	CASSRAGGGGSRYEQYF
TRBV6-1	few	.	TRBJ2-7	TGTGCCAGCAGTGAAGCGGCCACGGCTGGCTCCTACGAGCAGTACTTC	CASSEAATAGSYEQYF
TRBV5-1	few	.	TRBJ2-3	TGCGCCAGCAGGCGGACTCCCACGGGGGATACGCAGTATTTT	CASRRTPTGDTQYF